This T cell receptor (beta chain) was captured by sequencing in a study of cytomegalovirus exposure and HLA in healthy donors. Amplification used 60 Vbeta primers and 13 Jbeta primers. Assay: immunoSEQ multiplex PCR; the TCRdb copy retains only in-frame clones and omits some. The sample includes approximately 150,000 clones, 65% to 70% of them seen just once. With 5 bases clipped from V and 8 bases from J, the junction kept 13 bases outside the gene matches. CDR1 and CDR2 (germline): SGHNT, YENEEA. There are 16 residues in the CDR3. Sequencing used PBMCs. This chain joins TRBV11-3 and TRBJ2-2; 8 nucleotides align to TRBD2. The receptor's source is a man in his thirties or forties in good health and CMV-seropositive. The DNA of the CDR3 is TGTGCCAGCAGCCAGGCTCTAGCGGGCCGTTCTGGGGAGCTGTTTTTT. Protein sequence: CASSQALAGRSGELFF.